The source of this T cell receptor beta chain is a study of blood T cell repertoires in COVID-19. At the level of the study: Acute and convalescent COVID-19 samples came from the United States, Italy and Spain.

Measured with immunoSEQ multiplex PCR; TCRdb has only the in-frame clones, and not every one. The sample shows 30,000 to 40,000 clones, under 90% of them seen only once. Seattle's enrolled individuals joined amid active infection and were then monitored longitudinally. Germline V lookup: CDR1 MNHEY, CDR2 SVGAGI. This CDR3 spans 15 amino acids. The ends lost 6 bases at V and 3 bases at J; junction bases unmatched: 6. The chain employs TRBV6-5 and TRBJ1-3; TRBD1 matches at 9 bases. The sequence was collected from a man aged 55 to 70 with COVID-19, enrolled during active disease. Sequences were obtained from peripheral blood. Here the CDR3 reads CASRITGGGGNTIYF. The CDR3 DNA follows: TGTGCCAGCAGGATAACAGGGGGCGGTGGAAACACCATATATTTT.